Below are 19 T cell receptor beta chains sequenced from a single sample in a study of CD8+CD57+ T cells in acquired aplastic anemia. Profiles of TCR beta VDJ and CDR3 were generated from a genomic DNA template. TCRdb analysed the reads with MiXCR anew, one entry per CDR3 protein. Here the sample spans under 250,000 distinct CDR3 sequences, 34% being singletons. Sequencing was performed on sorted CD4+, CD8+, or CD8+CD57+ T cells (not recorded which) from PBMCs. These receptors were obtained from a human donor in good health, serving as a control.

The chain couples TRBV19 to TRBJ1-6; 9 bases fit TRBD1. Germline V gene sequence: CDR1 LNHDA, CDR2 SQIVND (reference sequence). The V segment lost 7 bases and the J segment 6 bases; nucleotides outside the gene matches: 4. CDR3 size: 14 residues. The CDR3: CASNPGQGNSPLHF. In nucleotides, the CDR3 is TGTGCCAGTAACCCGGGACAGGGTAATTCACCCCTCCACTTT.

Note on this clonotype: This CDR3 fails to terminate in the conserved phenylalanine or tryptophan, so it likely reflects a read error. Here the CDR3 reads CASSLDFRLSSGGWYDEQYL. The CDR3 nucleotides read TGTGCCAGCAGTTTAGATTTTAGGTTGTCTAGCGGGGGTTGGTACGACGAGCAGTACCTC. This chain joins TRBV12-3 or TRBV12-4 and TRBJ2-7; 10 nucleotides align to TRBD2. The CDR3 is made up of 20 amino acids. Unmatched junction bases numbered 20, after V lost 1 base and J lost 5 bases.

At least ten counts were recorded for this clonotype. The gene calls are TRBV5-6 and TRBJ2-7; the D is unclear. Germline V gives CDR1 SGHDT, CDR2 YYEEEE. The CDR3 consists of 14 residues. The V and J ends lost 3 bases and 3 bases respectively, with 13 bases between them. CDR3 DNA sequence: TGTGCCAGCAGCTCCCTTCTCAGTTACTACGAGCAGTACTTC. Translated: CASSSLLSYYEQYF.

Concerning this clonotype itself: One end of the junction is discordant with germline, which a read error may explain. The chain links TRBV18 to TRBJ2-7, with D hard to call. Looked up from germline, CDR1 is KGHSH and CDR2 is LQKENI. The CDR3 consists of 15 residues. In DNA form, the CDR3 reads TGTGCCAGCTCACCACCGGGCACATTTGCCCACGAGCGGTACTTC. This gives the protein CASSPPGTFAHERYF.

This clonotype has more than one count but fewer than ten. This chain uses TRBV6-1 with TRBJ1-1, with D perhaps TRBD1 (5 bases). The CDR3 totals 16 residues. Trimming removed 4 bases at V and 3 bases at J, with 18 bases between. Looked up from germline, CDR1 is MNHNS and CDR2 is SASEGT. The DNA for the CDR3 is TGTGCCAGCAGTGTCTCCCCGGACACCACCTACACTGAAGCTTTCTTT. This codes for CASSVSPDTTYTEAFF.

This sequence joins TRBV18 and TRBJ1-2, with 8 bases identical to TRBD1. The trim removed 3 bases at V and 4 bases at J, leaving 16 bases unmatched. Germline V gives CDR1 KGHSH, CDR2 LQKENI. The CDR3 is 18 amino acids. The CDR3 loop is CASSPAVGTGLTFYGYTF. CDR3 DNA: TGTGCCAGCTCACCCGCTGTAGGGACAGGTCTTACGTTCTATGGCTACACCTTC.

This clonotype was seen many times. V usage is TRBV7-6 and J usage is TRBJ2-1; perhaps TRBD2 as D (5 bases). The CDR3 consists of 15 residues. The V gene lost 0 bases and the J gene lost 7 bases, with 13 bases spanning the gap. Germline V lookup: CDR1 SGHVS, CDR2 FNYEAQ. The CDR3 sequence is CASSLAHVSGNEQFF. CDR3 in DNA: TGTGCCAGCAGCTTAGCGCATGTCAGCGGTAATGAGCAGTTCTTC.

This clonotype was seen only a few times. V gene TRBV20-1 combines with J gene TRBJ1-1; TRBD1 might be the D (5 bases). Germline CDR1 is DFQATT and CDR2 is SNEGSKA (reference sequence). Deletions cut 1 base from V and 0 bases from J, with 18 bases between. CDR3 size: 17 residues. For the CDR3, the DNA is TGCAGTGCTAGAGCTAGTCGGAGGGGCCAACTGAACACTGAAGCTTTCTTT. It specifies CSARASRRGQLNTEAFF.

The chain recombines TRBV6-1 with TRBJ1-5; no clear D. The germline V and J ends were trimmed by 7 bases and 3 bases, with 10 bases remaining between them. The CDR3 length is 13 residues. Germline CDR1 is MNHNS and CDR2 is SASEGT. This chain's CDR3 is CASTRRINQPQHF. The CDR3 DNA follows: TGTGCCAGCACTCGGAGAATCAATCAGCCCCAGCATTTT.

This chain links TRBV4-1 with TRBJ2-1, with 9 bases fitting TRBD2. Germline V gene data show CDR1 as MGHRA and CDR2 as YSYEKL. This CDR3 is built from 18 residues. The trim removed 2 bases at V and 7 bases at J, leaving 15 bases unmatched. This CDR3 is CASSQLDMGLAAGNEQFF. CDR3 DNA: TGCGCCAGCAGCCAACTCGACATGGGACTAGCAGCTGGGAATGAGCAGTTCTTC.

As concerns this clonotype: A much larger clone differs from this one at a single base, so this may be a read error. The V and J genes are TRBV9 and TRBJ2-3; 8 bases are shared with TRBD1. The CDR3 length is 14 residues. Germline CDR1 SGDLS, CDR2 YYNGEE. V lost 3 bases to trimming and J lost 8 bases; unmatched junction nucleotides: 8. CDR3 region: CASSAGSTGGTQYF. The CDR3 nucleotides read TGTGCCAGCAGCGCAGGTTCAACAGGGGGTACGCAGTATTTT.

This clonotype showed up just a few times. The V call is TRBV5-1, the J call TRBJ2-2, with no clear D. Germline V gives CDR1 SGHRS, CDR2 YFSETQ. This CDR3 has 15 amino acids. Between the trimmed V and J ends, which lost 3 bases and 3 bases, there was a span of 12 bases. Here the CDR3 reads CASSSEGGDTGELFF. CDR3 nucleotide sequence: TGCGCCAGCAGCTCCGAAGGTGGGGACACCGGGGAGCTGTTTTTT.

With regard to this clonotype: This clone may be a read error of a much larger clone one base away. The gene calls are TRBV19 and TRBJ2-1; no reliable D call. CDR3 length equals 15 residues. Germline V CDR1 and CDR2: LNHDA, SQIVND (reference sequence). Between the trimmed V and J ends, which lost 3 bases and 0 bases, there was a span of 9 bases. For the CDR3, the DNA is TGTGCCAGTAGTATGAGCGTTATCTCCTACAATGAGCAGTTCTTC. Translating gives CASSMSVISYNEQFF.

Worth noting for this clonotype: This likely comes from a read error, as the CDR3 has no conserved phenylalanine or tryptophan at its end. The genes are TRBV19 and TRBJ2-3, with D perhaps given as TRBD1 or TRBD2 (6 bases each). Trimming cost V 10 bases and J 1 base, with 18 bases left between them. CDR1 LNHDA and CDR2 SQIVND come from the germline V gene (reference sequence). CDR3 length: 15 residues. The CDR3 loop is CATSQGRERTDTQYS. The CDR3 bases are TGTGCCACGTCCCAGGGGCGGGAACGCACAGATACGCAGTATTCT.

This chain connects TRBV9 to TRBJ1-2; 7 bases map to TRBD1. The CDR3 sequence is 13 residues long. Per the germline V gene, CDR1 is SGDLS and CDR2 is YYNGEE. V was pared by 4 bases and J by 12 bases, with 12 bases of the junction left unmatched. The CDR3 DNA sequence: TGTGCCAGCAGCTTAGGGGGCTCAGGGGCACACACCTTC. It codes for CASSLGGSGAHTF.

Notes on this clonotype: A single base separates this from a much larger clone, so it may be a read error. The chain carries TRBV19 and TRBJ2-7; TRBD1 aligns across 8 bases. The germline V gene has CDR1 LNHDA and CDR2 SQIVND (reference sequence). The CDR3 runs 16 residues. The CDR3: CASSIGSGGTSYEQHF. DNA for the CDR3: TGTGCCAGTAGTATAGGATCAGGGGGCACTTCCTACGAGCAGCACTTC.

The rearrangement uses TRBV5-5 and TRBJ1-3; the match to TRBD1 covers 9 bases. This CDR3 is 15 amino acids long. The junction had 6 bases not matched to a gene; V was cut back by 4 bases and J by 4 bases. From germline, CDR1 is SGHKS and CDR2 YYEKEE (reference sequence). The CDR3 DNA reads as TGTGCCAGCAGCCGGGACAGGGCGCTAGGAAACACCATATATTTT. Its translation is CASSRDRALGNTIYF.

This clonotype has ten or more counts. This chain joins TRBV19 and TRBJ2-1, with 9 bases lining up with TRBD2. The CDR3 length is 15 residues. Looked up from germline, CDR1 is LNHDA and CDR2 is SQIVND (reference sequence). V lost 3 bases to trimming and J lost 6 bases; unmatched junction nucleotides: 6. Written as DNA, the CDR3 is TGTGCCAGTAGTATCACCGGGACTAGCCGCAATGAGCAGTTCTTC. Its translation is CASSITGTSRNEQFF.

This chain connects TRBV6-1 to TRBJ1-2, with 7 bases matching TRBD1. Germline V lookup: CDR1 MNHNS, CDR2 SASEGT. V lost 3 bases, J lost 0 bases, and 7 bases stayed unmatched. This CDR3 spans 16 amino acids. The DNA for the CDR3 is TGTGCCAGCAGTGACAGGGGGGTTATAGCTAACTATGGCTACACCTTC. Translation: CASSDRGVIANYGYTF.